This TCR beta chain was sequenced for a study of shared clonotypes between healthy human individuals. Turning to the study itself: Each donor had three CD4 naive, three CD4 memory, two CD8 naive and one CD8 memory plate.

The study enrolled healthy HIV-negative adults without recent acute infections or vaccinations as donors. Germline V gene sequence: CDR1 MGHRA, CDR2 YSYEKL. V lost 0 bases, J lost 0 bases, and 7 bases stayed unmatched. This CDR3 is built from 18 residues. Samples underwent the assay at deep level. Investigators spread the genomic DNA of each subset evenly over several immunoSEQ plates. Using immunoSEQ multiplex PCR, the repertoire was profiled, and TCRdb retains in-frame clones only, with some absent. The sample records a few million clones, approximately 95% being singletons. Sequenced sample: naive CD4+ T cells from PBMCs. Regarding subset: CD45RA+ positively selected. This receptor was taken from a man between 18 and 35 years old in good health. Some clones in this sample may be carry-over from other donors' samples. The chain recombines TRBV4-1 with TRBJ2-3; TRBD2 matches 9 bases. The CDR3: CASSQDYLTSGSTDTQYF. As DNA, the CDR3 is TGCGCCAGCAGCCAAGATTATTTGACTAGCGGTAGCACAGATACGCAGTATTTT.